These 16 T cell receptor beta chains came from one sample sequenced in a study of cytomegalovirus exposure and HLA in healthy donors. PCR used 60 Vbeta primers and 13 Jbeta primers. The table came from immunoSEQ multiplex PCR; TCRdb's copy has only in-frame clones and leaves some out. Of approximately 190,000 clones in the sample, around 90% were seen once. Specimen: PBMCs. The receptor source for this set is a boy aged 2 to 9 in good health and CMV-seronegative.

The chain joins TRBV29-1 to TRBJ2-1; TRBD1 aligns across 9 bases. The CDR3 spans 14 residues. Germline loops: CDR1 SQVTM, CDR2 ANQGSEA. V trimming: 7 bases; J trimming: 5 bases; junction bases outside the gene matches: 9. The CDR3 region is CSAMGQGKDNEQFF. The CDR3 bases are TGCAGCGCAATGGGACAGGGTAAAGACAATGAGCAGTTCTTC.

The chain couples TRBV10-1 to TRBJ2-3; D is uncertain. The CDR3 sequence is 14 residues long. V lost 2 bases and J lost 3, with 9 bases in between. CDR1 and CDR2 (germline): WNHNN, SYGVQD (reference sequence). In DNA, the CDR3 is TGCGCCAGCAGTGAGCCGAGCGTAACAGATACGCAGTATTTT. Amino acids: CASSEPSVTDTQYF.

The gene calls are TRBV5-1 and TRBJ1-1; 8 positions match TRBD1. With V trimmed by 4 bases and J by 8 bases, 10 bases remained unmatched. From germline, CDR1 is SGHRS and CDR2 YFSETQ. The CDR3 loop spans 14 amino acids. The DNA of the CDR3 is TGCGCCAGCAGCCGGGTGGGGACAGGTTCAGAAGCTTTCTTT. Protein sequence: CASSRVGTGSEAFF.

The V gene is TRBV6-6, the J gene TRBJ1-2, with D possibly being TRBD1 (5 bases). This CDR3 has 15 amino acids. Trimming left V 2 bases short and J 5 bases short, with 15 bases between. Germline CDR1 and CDR2: MNHNY and SVGAGI (reference sequence). The CDR3 is CASSYGGNSRYGYTF. For the CDR3, the DNA is TGTGCCAGCAGTTACGGGGGGAACTCGCGATATGGCTACACCTTC.

The V gene is TRBV9, the J gene TRBJ1-1; 7 nucleotides line up with TRBD1. CDR3 length: 15 amino acids. Trimming cost V 0 bases and J 1 base; bases outside gene matches: 3. Looked up from germline, CDR1 is SGDLS and CDR2 is YYNGEE. This chain's CDR3 is CASSVVRGQNTEAFF. CDR3 coding DNA: TGTGCCAGCAGCGTAGTTAGGGGGCAGAACACTGAAGCTTTCTTT.

The chain couples TRBV9 to TRBJ2-3; the match to TRBD2 covers 7 bases. From germline, CDR1 is SGDLS and CDR2 YYNGEE. The trim removed 0 bases at V and 1 base at J, leaving 2 bases unmatched. CDR3 length equals 15 residues. Here the CDR3 reads CASSVAGRGTDTQYF. The CDR3 nucleotides are TGTGCCAGCAGCGTAGCAGGGAGGGGCACAGATACGCAGTATTTT.

J is TRBJ2-2 and V is TRBV19, with 9 bases lining up with TRBD2. This CDR3 is built from 17 residues. The V segment lost 8 bases and the J segment 5 bases; nucleotides outside the gene matches: 15. CDR1 and CDR2 (germline): LNHDA, SQIVND (reference sequence). The CDR3 here is CASHKGRTSVRTGELFF. The CDR3 DNA sequence: TGTGCCAGTCACAAAGGAAGGACTAGCGTGAGAACCGGGGAGCTGTTTTTT. Full variable domain (missing parts from reference TRBV19 and TRBJ2-2): DGGITQSPKYLFRKEGQNVTLSCEQNLNHDAMYWYRQDPGQGLRLIYYSQIVNDFQKGDIAEGYSVSREKKESFPLTVTSAQKNPTAFYLCASHKGRTSVRTGELFFGEGSRLTVL.

In nucleotides, the CDR3 is TGCAGCGTGGAGAGGGGCGGGGGGTACGAGCAGTACTTC. Translated, it gives CSVERGGGYEQYF. This chain joins TRBV29-1 and TRBJ2-7, with 8 bases aligning to TRBD2. V lost 6 bases and J lost 4; bases outside the gene matches: 8. The CDR3 runs to 13 residues. The V gene's germline CDR1 is SQVTM and CDR2 ANQGSEA.

The chain is built from TRBV7-9 and TRBJ1-5; no clear D gene. The V gene lost 5 bases and the J gene lost 3 bases, with 14 bases spanning the gap. This CDR3 region has 15 residues. Germline lookup yields CDR1 SEHNR and CDR2 FQNEAQ (reference sequence). For the CDR3, the DNA is TGTGCCAGCAGCCCTGGAGTGGGTCACAATCAGCCCCAGCATTTT. This translates into CASSPGVGHNQPQHF. Variable domain in full (rest from reference TRBV7-9 and TRBJ1-5): DTGVSQNPRHKITKRGQNVTFRCDPISEHNRLYWYRQTLGQGPEFLTYFQNEAQLEKSRLLSDRFSAERPKGSFSTLEIQRTEQGDSAMYLCASSPGVGHNQPQHFGDGTRLSIL.

The chain has TRBV7-3 and TRBJ2-7; 8 nucleotides agree with TRBD2. This CDR3 has 20 amino acids. Germline V gene sequence: CDR1 SGHTA, CDR2 FQGTGA. V trimming: 5 bases; J trimming: 2 bases; junction bases outside the gene matches: 23. The CDR3 coding sequence is TGTGCCAGCAGCCTCCGGGACCCACGACTCGCGGGAGGCCCCCCCTACGAGCAGTACTTC. Protein: CASSLRDPRLAGGPPYEQYF. The entire variable domain, with the rest obtained from reference TRBV7-3 and TRBJ2-7, is as follows: GAGVSQTPSNKVTEKGKYVELRCDPISGHTALYWYRQSLGQGPEFLIYFQGTGAADDSGLPNDRFFAVRPEGSVSTLKIQRTERGDSAVYLCASSLRDPRLAGGPPYEQYFGPGTRLTVT.

In its sample, this clone was seen a few times. The rearrangement uses TRBV4-2 and TRBJ2-6, with 7 bases lining up with TRBD1. V dropped 0 bases and J dropped 4; count of bases not matched to a gene: 0. Germline V gives CDR1 LGHNA, CDR2 YNFKEQ. This CDR3 contains 15 residues. CDR3 in DNA: TGTGCCAGCAGCCAAGACAGGGGGGGGGCCAACGTCCTGACTTTC. It yields the protein CASSQDRGGANVLTF.

This chain uses TRBV27 with TRBJ2-6, with TRBD1 matching 7 bases. V trimming: 7 bases; J trimming: 4 bases; junction bases outside the gene matches: 7. The CDR3 has 15 amino acids. Germline lookup yields CDR1 MNHEY and CDR2 SMNVEV (reference sequence). The CDR3 spells CASIDRAKGANVLTF. CDR3 nucleotides: TGTGCCAGCATTGACAGGGCCAAGGGGGCCAACGTCCTGACTTTC.

A few counts support this clone. The rearrangement uses TRBV7-6 and TRBJ1-1; D is uncertain. Trimming cost V 2 bases and J 5 bases, with 12 bases left between them. The CDR3 extends over 14 amino acids. CDR1 is SGHVS, CDR2 FNYEAQ, per germline. The CDR3 here is CASSLRVENTEAFF. The CDR3 DNA reads as TGTGCCAGCAGCTTACGTGTTGAGAATACTGAAGCTTTCTTT.

The CDR3 region has the DNA TGTGCCAGCAGTGAAAGGTCAAGCGGGGGGGCCGCAGAGACCCAGTACTTC. Amino acid sequence: CASSERSSGGAAETQYF. The rearrangement joins TRBV2 to TRBJ2-5, with TRBD2 matching over 10 bases. This CDR3 region has 17 residues. The germline CDR1 and CDR2 sequences are SNHLY and FYNNEI. V gave up 2 bases and J gave up 4 bases; unmatched junction bases: 10.

J is TRBJ1-1 and V is TRBV28; D gene ambiguous. Trimming took off 1 base at V and 1 base at J, with 10 bases between the two ends. Germline V gene lookup returns CDR1 MDHEN and CDR2 SYDVKM. The CDR3 has 15 amino acids. CDR3 bases: TGTGCCAGCAGTTTATTGACCGCGGGGAACACTGAAGCTTTCTTT. It is translated as CASSLLTAGNTEAFF. The entire variable domain, with the rest obtained from reference TRBV28 and TRBJ1-1, is as follows: DVKVTQSSRYLVKRTGEKVFLECVQDMDHENMFWYRQDPGLGLRLIYFSYDVKMKEKGDIPEGYSVSREKKERFSLILESASTNQTSMYLCASSLLTAGNTEAFFGQGTRLTVV.

The J gene is TRBJ2-3, the V gene TRBV4-1; D is perhaps TRBD2 (5 bases). The CDR3 is 14 amino acids. V dropped 0 bases and J dropped 1 base, with 5 bases sitting between them. The germline gives CDR1 MGHRA, CDR2 YSYEKL. In DNA form, the CDR3 reads TGCGCCAGCAGCCAAGAGCGGGGCACAGATACGCAGTATTTT. It encodes CASSQERGTDTQYF.